These 28 T cell receptor beta chains originate from one sample sequenced in a study of blood T cell repertoires in COVID-19. Libraries were prepared by immunoSEQ multiplex PCR; TCRdb keeps only in-frame clonotypes and omits some of them. There are about 200,000 clones in the sample; about 85% occur only once, and approximately 5% lies in the top ten. The sequenced sample consisted of peripheral blood. These receptors all come from an elderly woman with acute or convalescent COVID-19.

The V and J genes are TRBV7-3 and TRBJ2-5; 8 bases line up with TRBD2. The CDR3 loop spans 14 amino acids. J was trimmed by 7 bases and V by 5 bases; bases with no gene match: 9. CDR1 and CDR2 from the germline V gene are SGHTA and FQGTGA. Here the CDR3 DNA reads TGTGCCAGCAGCCCGGGACTAGTCGGGGGGACCCAGTACTTC. Protein product: CASSPGLVGGTQYF.

There are a few counts of this clone. The rearrangement links TRBV29-1 to TRBJ2-2; 7 bases map to TRBD2. J gave up 6 bases and V 6 bases, and 13 bases lay outside the gene matches. In germline, CDR1 is SQVTM, CDR2 ANQGSEA. The CDR3 runs 15 residues. CDR3: CSVSDQAGRAGELFF. CDR3 nucleotides: TGCAGCGTCTCCGATCAAGCGGGACGCGCCGGGGAGCTGTTTTTT.

The chain couples TRBV6-2 or TRBV6-3 to TRBJ1-2; the D gene is possibly TRBD1 (5 bases). V was cut by 0 bases and J by 4 bases, with 9 bases left in between. CDR3 length equals 14 residues. The germline CDR1 and CDR2 sequences are MNHEY and SVGEGT. The CDR3 bases are TGTGCCAGCAGTTACTCGTCAGGGTCCTATGGCTACACCTTC. Translation gives CASSYSSGSYGYTF.

The chain joins TRBV9 to TRBJ1-6; D not certain. Trimming took off 0 bases at V and 7 bases at J, with 8 bases between the two ends. The CDR3 runs 14 residues. CDR1 and CDR2 from the germline V gene are SGDLS and YYNGEE. CDR3 loop: CASSVGVPNSPLHF. CDR3 in DNA: TGTGCCAGCAGCGTAGGAGTCCCGAATTCACCCCTCCACTTT.

This chain links TRBV5-1 with TRBJ1-4, with D unresolved. The CDR3 has 14 amino acids. Per germline, CDR1 SGHRS and CDR2 YFSETQ. The germline V and J ends were trimmed by 3 bases and 6 bases, with 12 bases remaining between them. The CDR3 sequence: CASSSGGGDEKLFF. CDR3 nucleotide sequence: TGCGCCAGCAGCTCCGGAGGAGGAGATGAAAAACTGTTTTTT.

This clone was counted a single time. The chain employs TRBV27 and TRBJ1-2, with D possibly matching TRBD1 (6 bases). Germline values: CDR1 MNHEY, CDR2 SMNVEV (reference sequence). The CDR3 length is 15 residues. The CDR3 DNA sequence: TGTGCTAGAGCAATACAACAGGGATCTAACTATGGCTACACCTTC. Protein sequence: CARAIQQGSNYGYTF.

The V gene is TRBV9, the J gene TRBJ1-5, with unresolved D. The CDR3 has 15 residues. V shed 4 bases and J shed 0 bases, with 11 bases lying between them. Germline loops: CDR1 SGDLS, CDR2 YYNGEE. CDR3 DNA sequence: TGTGCCAGCAGCCCGAGACACCCTAGCAATCAGCCCCAGCATTTT. Protein: CASSPRHPSNQPQHF.

This clone was counted a single time. The rearrangement links TRBV10-3 to TRBJ1-4, with D perhaps matching TRBD1 (5 bases). The CDR3 sequence is 13 residues long. Per germline, CDR1 ENHRY and CDR2 SYGVKD. With 5 bases removed from V and 5 bases from J, the gap between germline ends came to 9 bases. Here the CDR3 DNA reads TGTGCCATCAGTAAGGGGTTAAATGAAAAACTGTTTTTT. It yields the protein CAISKGLNEKLFF.

The genes are TRBV6-1 and TRBJ2-1; 7 nucleotides agree with TRBD2. The J segment lost 0 bases and the V segment lost 3 bases, leaving 17 bases of the junction unmatched. Germline CDR1 MNHNS, CDR2 SASEGT. This CDR3 is built from 20 residues. The chain's CDR3 is CASSDRFGGGAFSSYNEQFF. CDR3 sequence (DNA): TGTGCCAGCAGTGACCGGTTCGGCGGGGGAGCTTTCAGCTCCTACAATGAGCAGTTCTTC.

The chain employs TRBV27 and TRBJ2-3, with 14 nucleotides matching TRBD2. This CDR3 comprises 17 residues. The V gene end was trimmed by 4 bases and the J gene end by 3 bases; junction bases not matched to a gene: 6. The V gene's germline CDR1 is MNHEY and CDR2 SMNVEV (reference sequence). The CDR3: CASSSGLAGVVTDTQYF. CDR3 DNA sequence: TGTGCCAGCAGTTCGGGACTAGCGGGAGTCGTTACAGATACGCAGTATTTT.

Turning to this clone: This same CDR3 is encoded by further DNA sequences in the sample. The chain is built from TRBV5-1 and TRBJ2-1; D is uncertain. The length of the CDR3 is 13 residues. V lost 1 base and J lost 4, with 6 bases in between. Germline CDR1 SGHRS, CDR2 YFSETQ. CDR3 protein: CASSLSSYNEQFF. CDR3 sequence (DNA): TGCGCCAGCAGCTTGTCCAGTTACAATGAGCAGTTCTTC.

This clone has only one observation. The V gene is TRBV2, the J gene TRBJ2-2, with a weak D call TRBD1 (5 bases). The V end was cut by 8 bases, the J end by 7 bases, with 11 bases between. Germline CDR1 is SNHLY and CDR2 is FYNNEI. The CDR3 extends over 12 amino acids. CDR3 residues: CASRQGIGELFF. The CDR3 DNA follows: TGTGCCAGCCGGCAGGGCATCGGGGAGCTGTTTTTT.

V usage is TRBV7-3 and J usage is TRBJ1-1; D gene unclear. CDR1 SGHTA and CDR2 FQGTGA come from the germline V gene. The V end was cut by 1 base, the J end by 2 bases, with 20 bases between. The CDR3 sequence is 18 residues long. DNA of the CDR3: TGTGCCAGCAGCTTAATCCCCAAACGGGAACCCGTCAACACTGAAGCTTTCTTT. Translation gives CASSLIPKREPVNTEAFF.

The chain is built from TRBV28 and TRBJ2-1, with TRBD2 identical over 7 bases. The germline CDR1 and CDR2 sequences are MDHEN and SYDVKM. With 6 bases clipped from V and 8 bases from J, the junction kept 16 bases outside the gene matches. The CDR3 covers 16 residues. CDR3 bases: TGTGCCAGCAGCCCCGCGTCGGGAGGTTATAGTGATGAGCAGTTCTTC. This encodes CASSPASGGYSDEQFF.

The chain links TRBV11-3 to TRBJ2-2, with 14 positions matching TRBD2. The V gene's germline CDR1 is SGHNT and CDR2 YENEEA. With 5 bases clipped from V and 4 bases from J, the junction kept 3 bases outside the gene matches. This CDR3 is built from 16 residues. CDR3 nucleotide sequence: TGTGCCAGCAGCATGGGACTAGCGGGAGTCACCGGGGAGCTGTTTTTT. Translated, it gives CASSMGLAGVTGELFF.

The V call is TRBV15, the J call TRBJ1-3, with D maybe TRBD1 (5 bases). This CDR3 is built from 16 residues. CDR1 is LNHNV, CDR2 YYDKDF, per germline (reference sequence). V lost 4 bases and J lost 4, with 17 bases in between. CDR3 nucleotide sequence: TGTGCCACCAGCACACAGGTCGCGGGGAGAGGAAACACCATATATTTT. Its protein product is CATSTQVAGRGNTIYF.

The rearrangement joins TRBV7-2 to TRBJ1-5; no definite D call. Per germline, CDR1 SGHTA and CDR2 FQGNSA. This CDR3 spans 15 amino acids. The ends were cut back, 3 bases at V and 0 bases at J, with 9 bases in the middle. CDR3 sequence: CASSFGGDSNQPQHF. In DNA, the CDR3 is TGTGCCAGCAGCTTCGGTGGAGATAGCAATCAGCCCCAGCATTTT.

The chain employs TRBV28 and TRBJ1-2; D is unresolved. CDR3 length: 11 amino acids. The ends were cut back, 4 bases at V and 8 bases at J, with 8 bases in the middle. Per the germline V gene, CDR1 is MDHEN and CDR2 is SYDVKM. The CDR3: CASSSTAGYTF. CDR3 sequence (DNA): TGTGCCAGCAGTTCTACTGCAGGCTACACCTTC.

The rearrangement joins TRBV18 to TRBJ1-6, with TRBD1 identical over 10 bases. J was trimmed by 8 bases and V by 6 bases; bases with no gene match: 4. The CDR3 loop spans 14 amino acids. Germline V gene data show CDR1 as KGHSH and CDR2 as LQKENI. CDR3 sequence reads: CASSFGQGDSPLHF. The CDR3 bases are TGTGCCAGCTCCTTTGGACAGGGGGATTCACCCCTCCACTTT.

This clone was recorded a few times. In DNA form, the CDR3 reads TGTGCCAGCAGTTACACGGGAGGGCGTAGGAATGAGCAGTTCTTC. Translating gives CASSYTGGRRNEQFF. This chain joins TRBV6-5 and TRBJ2-1; TRBD2 matches at 8 bases. Losses at the gene ends were 2 bases for V and 7 bases for J; bases not matched to a gene: 7. From germline, CDR1 is MNHEY and CDR2 SVGAGI. The length of the CDR3 is 15 residues.

The rearrangement links TRBV5-8 to TRBJ1-2; 7 bases are a match to TRBD1. CDR1 and CDR2 from the germline V gene are SGHTS and YDEGEE. V lost 5 bases to trimming and J lost 2 bases; unmatched junction nucleotides: 3. CDR3 length: 13 amino acids. The CDR3 reads CASRSGQNYGYTF. CDR3 sequence (DNA): TGTGCCAGCAGGTCGGGACAGAACTATGGCTACACCTTC.

The rearrangement joins TRBV5-1 to TRBJ2-5, with D tentatively TRBD2 (5 bases). Germline-derived CDR1 and CDR2 are SGHRS and YFSETQ. The CDR3 covers 13 residues. V was trimmed by 4 bases and J by 5 bases, leaving 12 bases between them. CDR3 bases: TGCGCCAGCAGCCCGGGAAGTGGGGAGACCCAGTACTTC. Its translation is CASSPGSGETQYF.

The J gene is TRBJ2-7, the V gene TRBV5-1; 11 bases map to TRBD2. Germline lookup yields CDR1 SGHRS and CDR2 YFSETQ. The V gene end was trimmed by 2 bases and the J gene end by 4 bases; junction bases not matched to a gene: 8. This CDR3 comprises 16 residues. DNA of the CDR3: TGCGCCAGCAGCTTATTCCTAGCGGGAGGAGGGTACGAGCAGTACTTC. This translates into CASSLFLAGGGYEQYF.

CDR3: CSVEESGYTF. CDR3 nucleotide sequence: TGCAGCGTTGAAGAGAGTGGCTACACCTTC. The chain carries TRBV29-1 and TRBJ1-2; no reliable D call. Germline V CDR1 and CDR2: SQVTM, ANQGSEA. This CDR3 has 10 residues. V shed 0 bases and J shed 7 bases, with 3 bases lying between them.

The chain is built from TRBV2 and TRBJ1-2; unclear D gene. Germline values: CDR1 SNHLY, CDR2 FYNNEI. Trimming took 7 bases from V and 0 from J, leaving 15 bases between them. The CDR3 contains 15 residues. The chain's CDR3 is CASTDGRGTNYGYTF. CDR3 bases: TGTGCCAGCACTGACGGGCGCGGGACTAACTATGGCTACACCTTC.

The chain joins TRBV14 to TRBJ2-5; 8 positions agree with TRBD1. V gave up 3 bases and J gave up 5 bases; unmatched junction bases: 8. The CDR3 has 15 residues. The germline gives CDR1 SGHDN, CDR2 FVKESK. CDR3 in amino acids: CASSQYRGSWETQYF. The CDR3 bases are TGTGCCAGCAGCCAGTACAGGGGGTCTTGGGAGACCCAGTACTTC. Full variable domain (missing parts from reference TRBV14 and TRBJ2-5): EAGVTQFPSHSVIEKGQTVTLRCDPISGHDNLYWYRRVMGKEIKFLLHFVKESKQDESGMPNNRFLAERTGGTYSTLKVQPAELEDSGVYFCASSQYRGSWETQYFGPGTRLLVL.

The CDR3 loop reads CASSPWGLASTDTQYF. DNA of the CDR3: TGTGCCAGCAGCCCGTGGGGACTAGCTAGCACAGATACGCAGTATTTT. The rearrangement links TRBV11-2 to TRBJ2-3; TRBD2 agrees at 9 bases. The CDR3 runs to 16 residues. After removal of 5 bases from V and 0 bases from J, the junction contained 6 bases not matched to a gene. Germline V gene lookup returns CDR1 SGHAT and CDR2 FQNNGV. Together with reference TRBV11-2 and TRBJ2-3, the CDR3 gives the full variable domain: EAGVAQSPRYKIIEKRQSVAFWCNPISGHATLYWYQQILGQGPKLLIQFQNNGVVDDSQLPKDRFSAERLKGVDSTLKIQPAKLEDSAVYLCASSPWGLASTDTQYFGPGTRLTVL.

The gene calls are TRBV3-1 (or the pseudogene TRBV3-2) and TRBJ1-5; TRBD1 is a possible D gene (5 bases). CDR1 and CDR2 (germline): LGHDT, YNNKEL (reference sequence). This CDR3 has 17 residues. The V and J ends lost 4 bases and 0 bases respectively, with 16 bases between them. CDR3 coding DNA: TGTGCCAGCAGCCGGGGCCCGCCAACAGATAGCAATCAGCCCCAGCATTTT. Translating it yields CASSRGPPTDSNQPQHF.